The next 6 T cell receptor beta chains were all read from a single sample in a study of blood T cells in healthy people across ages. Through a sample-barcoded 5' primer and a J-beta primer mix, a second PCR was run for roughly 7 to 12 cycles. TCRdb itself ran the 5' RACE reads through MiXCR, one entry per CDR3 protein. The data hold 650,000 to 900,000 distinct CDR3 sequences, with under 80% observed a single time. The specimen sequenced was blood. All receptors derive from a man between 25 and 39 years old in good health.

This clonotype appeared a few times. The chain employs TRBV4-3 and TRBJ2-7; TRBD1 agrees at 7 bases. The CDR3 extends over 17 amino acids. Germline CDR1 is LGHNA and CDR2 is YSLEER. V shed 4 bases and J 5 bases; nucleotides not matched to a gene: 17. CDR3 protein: CASSPRLQGKSWDEQYF. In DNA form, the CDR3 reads TGCGCCAGCAGCCCTCGTTTACAGGGGAAGAGTTGGGACGAGCAGTACTTC.

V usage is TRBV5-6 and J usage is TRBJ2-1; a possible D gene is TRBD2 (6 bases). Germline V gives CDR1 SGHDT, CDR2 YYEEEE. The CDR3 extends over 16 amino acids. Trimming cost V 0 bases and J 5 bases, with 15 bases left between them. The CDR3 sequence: CASSLARERLNNEQFF. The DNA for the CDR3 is TGTGCCAGCAGCTTGGCCCGGGAGCGATTGAACAATGAGCAGTTCTTC.

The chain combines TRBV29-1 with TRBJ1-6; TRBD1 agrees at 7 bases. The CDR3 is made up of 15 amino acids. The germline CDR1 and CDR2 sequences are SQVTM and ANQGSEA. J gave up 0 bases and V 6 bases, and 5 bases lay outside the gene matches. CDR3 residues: CSVMTGSSYNSPLHF. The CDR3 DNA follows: TGCAGCGTCATGACAGGGAGCTCCTATAATTCACCCCTCCACTTT.

CDR3 bases: TGTGCCAGCAGCCAAGATTTGCCTTCCTACGAGCAGTACTTC. Its protein is CASSQDLPSYEQYF. The chain recombines TRBV14 with TRBJ2-7; D unresolved. V dropped 0 bases and J dropped 1 base, with 7 bases sitting between them. Germline assignment: CDR1 SGHDN and CDR2 FVKESK. The CDR3 sequence is 14 residues long.

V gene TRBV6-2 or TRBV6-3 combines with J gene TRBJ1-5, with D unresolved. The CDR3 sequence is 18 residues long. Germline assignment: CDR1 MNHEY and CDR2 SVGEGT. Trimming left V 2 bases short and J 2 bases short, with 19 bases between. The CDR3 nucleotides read TGTGCCAGCAGTTACCCAACCGGAAGGGTAGAGGGCAATCAGCCCCAGCATTTT. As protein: CASSYPTGRVEGNQPQHF.

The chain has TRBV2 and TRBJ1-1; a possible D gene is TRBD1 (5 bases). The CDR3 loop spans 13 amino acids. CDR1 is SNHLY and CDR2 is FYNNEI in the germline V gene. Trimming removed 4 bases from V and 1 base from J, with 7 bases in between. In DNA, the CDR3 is TGTGCCAGCAGTGGACAGTGGAACACTGAAGCTTTCTTT. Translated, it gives CASSGQWNTEAFF.